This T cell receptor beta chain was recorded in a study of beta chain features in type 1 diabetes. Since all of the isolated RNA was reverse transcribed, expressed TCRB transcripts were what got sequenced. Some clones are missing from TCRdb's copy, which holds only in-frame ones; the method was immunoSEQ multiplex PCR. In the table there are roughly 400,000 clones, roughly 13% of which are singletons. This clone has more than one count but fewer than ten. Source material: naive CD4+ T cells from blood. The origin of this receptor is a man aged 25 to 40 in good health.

CDR3 in DNA: TGTGCCAGCAGCCAAGATTTGGCGGGAGGGCCCCCGATACAAGAGACCCAGTACTTC. It yields the protein CASSQDLAGGPPIQETQYF. The chain couples TRBV4-2 to TRBJ2-5, with 9 bases aligning to TRBD2. Germline-derived CDR1 and CDR2 are LGHNA and YNFKEQ. The J segment lost 2 bases and the V segment lost 0 bases, leaving 13 bases of the junction unmatched. This CDR3 is 19 amino acids long.